The sequence of this T cell receptor beta chain was determined in a study of T cells after posttransplantation cyclophosphamide listed by TCRdb under 2016. With respect to the entire study: Using TRB sequencing, the study followed how the T cell repertoire rebuilt after myeloablative bone marrow transplantation with posttransplantation cyclophosphamide given as GVHD prophylaxis. TRB sequencing was performed on blood from all 35 or so PTCy patients with 1-year posttransplant specimens. In 3 patients, TRB sequencing was also performed on up to about 3 more blood samples taken 2 to 5.2 years after transplant, and in several patients, pretransplant blood was also TRB-sequenced. TRA and TRB clonality were tightly correlated in 9 or 10 samples, so subsequent TCR analyses focused on TRB only. Public TRB sequences were checked against a database of over 3,500 sequences associated with responses to pathogens, tumor antigens, self-antigens and alloantigens. Samples from roughly 35 PTCy-treated patients, along with samples from 16 of their related bone marrow donors, underwent antigen receptor sequencing. The study at large found these results: The TRB repertoires of T cells infiltrating skin or the GI tract showed only limited overlap with the TRB repertoires found in blood. Donor-recipient similarity was low at 1-2 months but rose over the first year, and later blood repertoires were often dominated by donor CD8+ memory clones. Across the 45 to 55 patients, TRB clonality was highly associated with recipient CMV seropositivity and CMV reactivation, and diversity with PTCy was similar to that in the CNI/methotrexate controls.

Genomic DNA was used for TRB sequencing, which was performed with the immunoSEQ assay at survey resolution or with the hsTCRB kit. As for the authors' bioinformatics: The immunoSEQ software handled the initial read processing, while the LymphoSeq R package was used for the repertoire analyses. Clonality was calculated as 1 minus normalized Shannon entropy, and the Gini coefficient was also calculated for each TRB dataset. To infer phenotypes in unsorted samples, TRB sequences from sorted subsets of the recipient or donor were mapped onto the unsorted samples of the same recipient. TCRdb mirrors the immuneACCESS table, restricted to in-frame sequences. Some clones are absent from its copies; in checked studies, under half trace to an unresolved V gene, and the reason for the others is unknown. The V and J calls and clone size are taken from that table; D and trimming were inferred from the DNA. Counted in this sample were approximately 52,000 clones; around 83% of them appeared once. The ten largest clones add up to about 2.8% of the sample.

Comments on this clone: There is no known antigen for this receptor. There are no base qualities to consult, and no much larger clone falls within one base.

Inclusive of the bounding cysteine and phenylalanine, the CDR3 is 12 residues long. Only CDR3 DNA is held: 36 bases, read in frame from base 1. V and J are trimmed by 6 bases and 13 bases, and the gene matches miss 7 bases of the junction. For CDR1 and CDR2, the germline V gene lists MDHEN and SYDVKM. The PTCy-treated patients were drawn from a prospective, multi-institutional clinical trial. Mononuclear cells from peripheral blood and bone marrow were separated by Ficoll-Hypaque density centrifugation and then cryopreserved. This clonotype originated in a man aged 30 to 39 with a blood cancer, CMV-positive, and with a related stem cell donor. Sequencing used PBMCs. Rearrangement joined TRBV28 to TRBJ2-5, with 11 bases aligning to TRBD1. The nucleotide sequence reads TGTGCCAGCAGCCGGGACAGGGGGATACGGTACTTC. This codes for CASSRDRGIRYF.